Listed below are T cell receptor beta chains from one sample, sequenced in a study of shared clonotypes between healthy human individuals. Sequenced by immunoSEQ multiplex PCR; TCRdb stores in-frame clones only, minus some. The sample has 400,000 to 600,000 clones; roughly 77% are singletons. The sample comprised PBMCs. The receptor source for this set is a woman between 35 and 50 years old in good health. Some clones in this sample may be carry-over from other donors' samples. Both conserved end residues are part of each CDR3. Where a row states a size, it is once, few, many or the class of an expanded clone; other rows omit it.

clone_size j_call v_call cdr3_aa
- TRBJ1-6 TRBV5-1 CASSLAASSYSPLHF
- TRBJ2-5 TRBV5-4 CASSFLAGRGETQYF
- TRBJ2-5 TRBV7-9 CASSFEQGQETQYF
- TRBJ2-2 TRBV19 CASSIRQGGSGELFF
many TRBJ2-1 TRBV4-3 CASSQDYSGRFYEQFF
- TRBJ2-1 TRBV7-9 CASRPTGIDNEQFF
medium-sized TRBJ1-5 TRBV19 CASSMGDNYQPQHF
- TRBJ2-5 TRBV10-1 CASKLAGGQETQYF
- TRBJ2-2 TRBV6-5 CASSFGGRVTGELFF
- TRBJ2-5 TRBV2 CASSQETRYMAQYF
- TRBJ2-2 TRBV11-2 CASSPRVAEGTGELFF
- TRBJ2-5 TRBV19 CASSIPRGPGETQYF
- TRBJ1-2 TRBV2 CASSEAGQTLRGYTF
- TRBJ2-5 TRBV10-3 CAISFDRSETQYF
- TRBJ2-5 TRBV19 CASSKGGQETQYF
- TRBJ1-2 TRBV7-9 CASSLAGGDGYTF
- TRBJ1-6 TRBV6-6 CAGTPSPSSPLHF
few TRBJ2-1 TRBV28 CASSFWGREIDYEQFF
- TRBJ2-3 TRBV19 CASSPGLAETDTQYF
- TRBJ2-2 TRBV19 CASSVRQGSNTGELFF
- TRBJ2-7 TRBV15 CATSRDEGDYEQYF
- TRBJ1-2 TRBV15 CATSRDLSVRGGHTF
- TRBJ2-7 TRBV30 CAWRAGYGLEQYF
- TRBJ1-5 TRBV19 CASRSEGRVNQPQHF
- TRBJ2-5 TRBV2 CASTRTGGLETQYF
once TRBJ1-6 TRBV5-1 CASTTGQGHNSPLHF
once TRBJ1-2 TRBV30 CAWDPSWGKGYTF
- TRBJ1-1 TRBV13 CASSSPGFANTEAFF
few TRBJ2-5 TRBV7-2 CASSHVVQETQYF
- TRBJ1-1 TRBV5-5 CASSFGQGPNTEAFF
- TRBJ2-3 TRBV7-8 CASSIQAGAGGTDTQYF
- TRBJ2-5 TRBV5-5 CASSTHPRTGSETQYF
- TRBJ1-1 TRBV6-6 CASILHVGSSTEAFF
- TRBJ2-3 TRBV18 CASAAASGSTDTQYF
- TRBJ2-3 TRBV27 CASTSFPTDTQYF
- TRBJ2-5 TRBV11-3 CASSLTGVETQYF
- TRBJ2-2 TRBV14 CASSQDLTSGRHTGELFF
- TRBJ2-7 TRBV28 CASSRIDRDGDEQYF
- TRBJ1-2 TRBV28 CASSFPGTGRGYTF
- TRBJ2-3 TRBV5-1 CASSITGGADTQYF
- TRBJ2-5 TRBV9 CASSADTYQETQYF
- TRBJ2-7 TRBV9 CASSVRDVSYEQYF
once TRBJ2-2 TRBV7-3 CASSLMETSTGELFF
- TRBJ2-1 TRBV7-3 CASSFERGYNEQFF
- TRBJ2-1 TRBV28 CASSLPGTGVNEQFF
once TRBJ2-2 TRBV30 CAWSRGRAGTGELFF
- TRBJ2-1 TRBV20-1 CSATTSGDPLF
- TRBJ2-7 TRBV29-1 CSAEQTYEQYF
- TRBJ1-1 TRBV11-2 CASSLGTGVPGTEAFF
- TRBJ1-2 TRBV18 CASSPGQENYGYTF
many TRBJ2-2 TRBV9 CASSDRTVPNTGELFF
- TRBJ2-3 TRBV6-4 CASSEGTADPDTQYF
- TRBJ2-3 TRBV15 CATSRDTAASTDTQYF
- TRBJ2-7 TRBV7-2 CASSLDAGGGYEQYF
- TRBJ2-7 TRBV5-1 CASSPLERSRGTSGSRWGYEQYF